Listed below are T cell receptor beta chains from one sample, sequenced in a study of cytomegalovirus exposure and HLA in healthy donors. Only in-frame clones appear in the TCRdb table, and some are missing; sequencing was by immunoSEQ multiplex PCR. Found here are just over 20,000 clones, about 97% of them singletons; the top ten hold 10%. Sequences were obtained from PBMCs. Every receptor here comes from a man between 25 and 39 years old in good health and CMV-seropositive. The CDR3 runs from the conserved cysteine through the conserved F or W. Fields, in order: J gene, clone size, D gene, V gene, CDR3 protein, CDR3 DNA. D genes are given only for firm matches. The size of a clone is reported for some rows only, either as once, few or many, or as a class for expanded clones.

J: TRBJ2-7
size: -
D: TRBD1
V: TRBV5-1
CDR3: CASSLGGTDSYEQYF
DNA: TGCGCCAGCAGCTTGGGGGGGACAGACTCCTACGAGCAGTACTTC

J: TRBJ2-7
size: once
D: TRBD1
V: TRBV9
CDR3: CASSPRTGDAYEQYF
DNA: TGTGCCAGCAGCCCGCGCACAGGGGATGCCTACGAGCAGTACTTC

J: TRBJ2-2
size: -
D: -
V: TRBV5-1
CDR3: CASSFSGNTGELFF
DNA: TGCGCCAGCAGCTTTAGCGGGAACACCGGGGAGCTGTTTTTT

J: TRBJ2-2
size: -
D: TRBD2
V: TRBV9
CDR3: CASSPSGRAGELFF
DNA: TGTGCCAGCAGCCCGAGCGGGAGAGCCGGGGAGCTGTTTTTT

J: TRBJ2-2
size: -
D: -
V: TRBV6-6
CDR3: CASIVRTANTGELFF
DNA: TGTGCCAGCATAGTTAGGACAGCGAACACCGGGGAGCTGTTTTTT

J: TRBJ2-3
size: once
D: -
V: TRBV5-1
CDR3: CASSLQGGIGDTQYF
DNA: TGCGCCAGCAGCTTGCAGGGGGGTATTGGAGATACGCAGTATTTT

J: TRBJ2-2
size: -
D: -
V: TRBV19
CDR3: CASRNPRRGDTGELFF
DNA: TGTGCCAGTAGGAATCCCAGACGGGGTGACACCGGGGAGCTGTTTTTT

J: TRBJ2-7
size: once
D: TRBD2
V: TRBV28
CDR3: CASAGPGTSRHEQYF
DNA: TGTGCCAGCGCAGGCCCGGGGACTAGTCGCCACGAGCAGTACTTC

J: TRBJ1-2
size: -
D: -
V: TRBV15
CDR3: CATKGTGQRLSYTF
DNA: TGTGCCACCAAAGGGACCGGACAGAGGTTGAGCTACACCTTC

J: TRBJ2-1
size: once
D: -
V: TRBV27
CDR3: CASSRGNEQFF
DNA: TGTGCCAGCAGTAGGGGCAATGAGCAGTTCTTC

J: TRBJ2-1
size: once
D: -
V: TRBV2
CDR3: CASSWGDSYNEQFF
DNA: TGTGCCAGCAGCTGGGGGGACAGTTACAATGAGCAGTTCTTC

J: TRBJ2-2
size: -
D: -
V: TRBV5-8
CDR3: CASSSRWRVTGELFF
DNA: TGTGCCAGCAGCTCTAGGTGGAGGGTCACCGGGGAGCTGTTTTTT

J: TRBJ2-1
size: -
D: -
V: TRBV4-3
CDR3: CASSRGSTYNEQFF
DNA: TGCGCCAGCAGCCGTGGGAGTACCTACAATGAGCAGTTCTTC

J: TRBJ1-2
size: -
D: TRBD1
V: TRBV18
CDR3: CASSPRQGEDYGYTF
DNA: TGTGCCAGCTCACCACGACAGGGAGAAGACTATGGCTACACCTTC

J: TRBJ2-7
size: -
D: TRBD2
V: TRBV25-1
CDR3: CASSPRPGTSYEQYF
DNA: TGTGCCAGCAGTCCGCGCCCCGGGACTAGCTACGAGCAGTACTTC

J: TRBJ2-3
size: once
D: TRBD2
V: TRBV7-2
CDR3: CASSSWASGGTDTQYF
DNA: TGTGCCAGCAGCTCCTGGGCTAGCGGGGGCACAGATACGCAGTATTTT

J: TRBJ1-2
size: -
D: TRBD1
V: TRBV7-2
CDR3: CASSLHRPQGNYGYTF
DNA: TGTGCCAGCAGCCTCCATCGCCCACAGGGGAACTATGGCTACACCTTC

J: TRBJ1-3
size: -
D: -
V: TRBV2
CDR3: CASRVRTAENTIYF
DNA: TGTGCCAGCAGGGTCCGGACAGCCGAAAACACCATATATTTT

J: TRBJ2-1
size: -
D: TRBD2
V: TRBV18
CDR3: CASAGPLASRSSYNEQFF
DNA: TGTGCCAGCGCTGGCCCACTAGCGTCCCGAAGCTCCTACAATGAGCAGTTCTTC

J: TRBJ1-1
size: -
D: -
V: TRBV6-5
CDR3: CASSAWEGTNTEAFF
DNA: TGTGCCAGCAGCGCCTGGGAGGGAACGAACACTGAAGCTTTCTTT

J: TRBJ1-5
size: -
D: TRBD1
V: TRBV30
CDR3: CAWAVDRVTQPQHF
DNA: TGTGCCTGGGCGGTGGACAGGGTGACTCAGCCCCAGCATTTT

J: TRBJ1-2
size: once
D: -
V: TRBV5-1
CDR3: CASRLGQGNRSNYGYTF
DNA: TGCGCCAGCAGATTGGGGCAGGGAAATCGGTCTAACTATGGCTACACCTTC

J: TRBJ1-4
size: -
D: -
V: TRBV29-1
CDR3: CSVVSVTNEKLFF
DNA: TGCAGCGTTGTTTCGGTCACTAATGAAAAACTGTTTTTT

J: TRBJ2-4
size: once
D: -
V: TRBV30
CDR3: CAWTGRRAGTMGDIQYF
DNA: TGTGCCTGGACCGGGAGGAGGGCAGGGACAATGGGGGACATTCAGTACTTC

J: TRBJ2-1
size: -
D: TRBD2
V: TRBV5-4
CDR3: CASRLTVGGGHNEQFF
DNA: TGTGCCAGCAGGCTTACAGTAGGCGGGGGACACAATGAGCAGTTCTTC

J: TRBJ1-1
size: -
D: -
V: TRBV2
CDR3: CASSRQGLTEAFF
DNA: TGTGCCAGCAGTCGGCAGGGCCTCACTGAAGCTTTCTTT

J: TRBJ2-1
size: -
D: TRBD1
V: TRBV7-3
CDR3: CASRRDSISYNEQFF
DNA: TGTGCCAGCCGCCGGGACAGTATCTCCTACAATGAGCAGTTCTTC

J: TRBJ1-1
size: -
D: -
V: TRBV5-4
CDR3: CASSLVGGTTEAFF
DNA: TGTGCCAGCAGCTTGGTGGGGGGGACCACTGAAGCTTTCTTT

J: TRBJ1-1
size: -
D: -
V: TRBV5-1
CDR3: CASPRGAMNTEAFF
DNA: TGCGCCAGCCCCAGGGGAGCCATGAACACTGAAGCTTTCTTT

J: TRBJ2-5
size: once
D: -
V: TRBV2
CDR3: CASSDRVGQETQYF
DNA: TGTGCCAGCAGTGACAGGGTAGGCCAAGAGACCCAGTACTTC

J: TRBJ1-1
size: -
D: TRBD1
V: TRBV6-5
CDR3: CASTQKARGYTEAFF
DNA: TGTGCCAGCACCCAGAAGGCCAGGGGGTACACTGAAGCTTTCTTT

J: TRBJ1-1
size: -
D: -
V: TRBV5-1
CDR3: CASSVGTTEAFF
DNA: TGCGCCAGCAGCGTTGGGACTACTGAAGCTTTCTTT

J: TRBJ2-7
size: -
D: TRBD2
V: TRBV7-2
CDR3: CASNIPSSGRAGYEQYF
DNA: TGTGCCAGCAACATCCCATCTAGCGGGAGGGCGGGCTACGAGCAGTACTTC

J: TRBJ1-5
size: -
D: -
V: TRBV4-1
CDR3: CASSQGTFGIFQDQPQHF
DNA: TGCGCCAGCAGCCAAGGGACTTTCGGAATCTTCCAGGATCAGCCCCAGCATTTT

J: TRBJ2-1
size: -
D: TRBD2
V: TRBV6-5
CDR3: CASRTLAGENNEQFF
DNA: TGTGCCAGCAGAACACTAGCGGGAGAGAACAATGAGCAGTTCTTC

J: TRBJ2-7
size: -
D: -
V: TRBV5-1
CDR3: CASSLGRGTGEQYF
DNA: TGCGCCAGCAGCTTGGGTAGAGGTACCGGTGAGCAGTACTTC

J: TRBJ2-7
size: -
D: -
V: TRBV11-2
CDR3: CASSLGADEQYF
DNA: TGTGCCAGCAGCTTAGGTGCGGACGAGCAGTACTTC

J: TRBJ1-1
size: -
D: -
V: TRBV30
CDR3: CAWGHTEAFF
DNA: TGTGCCTGGGGCCACACTGAAGCTTTCTTT

J: TRBJ1-2
size: -
D: -
V: TRBV28
CDR3: CASSTTTIAGYGYTF
DNA: TGTGCCAGCAGTACGACAACAATTGCTGGCTATGGCTACACCTTC

J: TRBJ2-3
size: -
D: TRBD2
V: TRBV10-3
CDR3: CAISVGLAGSGDTQYF
DNA: TGTGCCATCAGCGTTGGGCTAGCGGGAAGCGGAGATACGCAGTATTTT

J: TRBJ2-7
size: -
D: -
V: TRBV5-1
CDR3: CASSFRGGEQYF
DNA: TGCGCCAGCAGTTTTCGAGGGGGAGAGCAGTACTTC

J: TRBJ2-1
size: -
D: TRBD1
V: TRBV23-1
CDR3: CASSLSGDRAYNEQFF
DNA: TGCGCCAGCAGTCTCTCAGGGGACAGGGCCTACAATGAGCAGTTCTTC

J: TRBJ2-5
size: -
D: TRBD1
V: TRBV27
CDR3: CASSLYRGQETQYF
DNA: TGTGCCAGCAGTTTGTACAGGGGCCAAGAGACCCAGTACTTC

J: TRBJ1-2
size: -
D: TRBD1
V: TRBV7-9
CDR3: CASSSRTGDYGYTF
DNA: TGTGCCAGCAGCTCCCGGACAGGGGACTATGGCTACACCTTC

J: TRBJ2-1
size: -
D: -
V: TRBV15
CDR3: CATSIPGVSNEQFF
DNA: TGTGCCACCAGCATACCAGGGGTTTCCAATGAGCAGTTCTTC

J: TRBJ2-2
size: once
D: -
V: TRBV11-3
CDR3: CASSAGAGTTNTGELFF
DNA: TGTGCCAGCAGCGCCGGCGCGGGTACGACCAACACCGGGGAGCTGTTTTTT

J: TRBJ1-5
size: -
D: TRBD1
V: TRBV7-9
CDR3: CASSTGQHSNQPQHF
DNA: TGTGCCAGCAGCACGGGACAGCATAGCAATCAGCCCCAGCATTTT